The clone carrying this TCR beta chain was counted only a few times. The antigen is undetermined. The CDR3 totals 14 residues. Germline V gene data show CDR1 as PRHDT and CDR2 as FYEKMQ (reference sequence). The germline V and J ends were trimmed by 0 bases and 2 bases, with 8 bases remaining between them. The data originate from a study of CD8+ T cells in alopecia areata. On the study more broadly: Those patients who were treated received oral tofacitinib, which was given at 5 to 10 mg twice daily for moderate-to-severe alopecia areata. Study results and caveats: Since there was just one nonresponder, nobody can yet say how baseline CD8+ expansion ties to response. Researchers report lesional scalp, most notably alopecia totalis/universalis, outstripped normal scalp in clonality.

Treatment given: oral pan-JAK inhibitor, 5-10 mg twice daily. Extraction and reverse transcription of RNA yielded cDNA as the sequencing template. Produced via immunoSEQ multiplex PCR; TCRdb's table is partial and in-frame only. The sample contains roughly 92,000 clones, 70% to 85% of which appear only once. Sequenced material: CD8+ T cells sorted from blood, taken between weeks 43 and 45, from a patient treated with tofacitinib. This receptor was obtained from a human donor with alopecia areata. The gene calls are TRBV13 and TRBJ2-7, with a tentative D call TRBD2 (5 bases). CDR3 in amino acids: CASSLGRAAYEQYF. The CDR3 nucleotides read TGTGCCAGCAGCTTAGGGCGGGCCGCCTACGAGCAGTACTTC.